Included here is one TCR beta chain sequence, with context. It lacks a known antigen. No much larger clonotype is one base removed from it; base qualities were not supplied. Library generation was performed with the immunoSEQ multiplex PCR assay. For the multiplex PCR, a mixture combining 60 forward primers for TCR Vbeta segments and 13 reverse primers for TCR Jbeta segments was used. Amplification of the CDR3 region of rearranged TCR beta genes was performed with a multiplex PCR assay on genomic DNA. On the Illumina HiSeq System, the amplified TCR beta libraries were sequenced as 87-base-pair reads. The original methods were these. Across the 670 or so repertoires, a later analysis counted some 80 million unique TCR beta chains, roughly 11 million of which were shared by at least two donors. A nearest-neighbor algorithm error-corrected the raw reads and collapsed the reads into unique sequences, merging closely related sequences to remove PCR and sequencing errors. V, D and J gene segments were assigned by aligning CDR3 sequences to IMGT reference sequences. Each retained sequence needed at least a six-nucleotide match to both a V gene segment and a J gene segment. A rearrangement was called productive if the CDR3 had no stop codons and remained in frame with V and J, and every other rearrangement was called non-productive. Following IMGT convention, CDR3 was defined as the stretch from the second conserved V-encoded cysteine up to the conserved J-encoded phenylalanine. Sequences without an unambiguous match to a single V gene segment were excluded from the earlier analysis of about 600 of the donors. An earlier analysis of fewer than 650 of the donors classified V segments as functional when productive rearrangements were above 56.7% and as segregating when the standard deviation between donors was above 5%. A statistical classification framework was built for diagnosing cytomegalovirus status from the catalog of TCR beta chain sequences. A later analysis assigned V and J genes by comparing TCR nucleotide sequences with IMGT/GENE-DB human TR gene sequences. Using the TCRdist pipeline, a later analysis assigned CDR3 sequences along with most-parsimonious VDJ recombination scenarios. In a later analysis, every TCR beta chain was defined by the combination of its CDR3 amino acid sequence and its V-gene family, and reads without a unique V-gene family were dropped. As a way to deal with suspected cross-contamination and a sequencing artifact, a later analysis dropped 640 or so nucleotide sequences that were highly shared and had low generation probability. In a later analysis, a clonal expansion index for each public chain was calculated from normalized within-repertoire ranks of inferred template counts. In a later analysis, generation probabilities were computed with a VDJ recombination model fitted to out-of-frame rearrangements, and the resulting probabilities were checked against IGoR. In a later analysis, TCR-TCR, TCR-HLA and TCR-CMV co-occurrence was scored with hypergeometric tests, and a repertoire-size bias correction was applied to TCR pairs. In a later analysis, false discovery rates were estimated by permuting HLA or CMV assignments 20 times. In a later analysis, co-occurring TCRs were grouped using DBSCAN, with TCRdist sequence similarity added in when clustering inside HLA-allele-positive subsets. Repertoires with fewer than 30,000 or more than 120,000 public chains, plus five repertoires with anomalous nucleotide sharing, were excluded from co-occurrence clustering. Sourced from immuneACCESS, this table was stored by TCRdb with only in-frame sequences that have V and J called. A share of the clones is absent; for the studies checked, an unresolved V gene accounts for under half, and the remainder has no known explanation. V and J calls plus clone size are reproduced from that table; the DNA served to infer D and trimming. The sample table shows about 140,000 clones, and 70% to 80% are seen once. The ten largest clonotypes hold over 2% of the sample.

The data originate from a study of cytomegalovirus exposure and HLA in healthy donors (TCRdb year 2017). With respect to the entire study: An earlier analysis of approximately 550 of the donors reported about 250 Gb of sequence data and roughly 110 million unique TCR beta sequences from 150 million to 200 million T cells. Roughly 300 gigabases of sequencing data and tens of millions of unique TCR sequences were included in an early release covering about 620 HLA-typed donors. Among the roughly 400 genotyped donors, around 81% belonged to the genetic ancestry cluster associated with self-reported Caucasian donors. The study was designed to test whether signatures of past pathogen exposure could be identified by cataloging public T cell receptors. Using immunosequencing, the study profiled T cell repertoires from some 670 subjects and related those repertoires to cytomegalovirus serostatus. Besides the first cohort of 550 to 750 subjects, a separate validation cohort made up of roughly 130 different subjects was used. To predict cytomegalovirus infection status, the study brought together high-throughput TCR immunosequencing, statistical association of individual TCRs with disease status, and machine learning. A later analysis re-analyzed previously published TCR beta repertoires from approximately 670 donors and added high-resolution HLA genotyping to study TCR occurrence patterns. Rather than drawing on any new phenotypic data, the later analysis identified candidate immune exposures from TCR beta sequences and the way those sequences occurred across donors. To decide whether each TCR beta V gene segment behaved as functional or pseudogenic, an earlier analysis of fewer than 750 of the donors relied on high-throughput TCR beta sequencing. Donor age, sex, ethnicity and CMV serostatus were compiled alongside the repertoire data. In a later genetic analysis, genome-wide SNP genotypes for about 65% of the roughly 670 donors were used, and that subset was treated as a discovery cohort. Every discovery cohort repertoire had been produced on one sequencing platform. Class I and class II HLA loci were covered by the typing at four-digit resolution. The number of donors typed differed by locus, with about 629-640 for A, B, C, DRB1 and DQB1, about 500 for DQA1, 606 for DPA1, and 400 to 490 for DPB1. Because of strong linkage in the cohort, a few DR-DQ haplotypes were treated as single units for association and clustering. Across approximately 400 genotyped donors of the cohort, an average of about 240,000 unique TCR beta nucleotide sequences per donor were sequenced, and 15% to 20% of those sequences were non-productive. Here is what the overall study found, with its caveats: The cohort was sequenced for TCR beta chains only, and without alpha or paired-chain data the features that could be detected were limited. CMV serostatus was the only immune exposure information available for the cohort. The earlier analysis of about 600 of the donors excluded 15 to 20 rarely observed V segments, including chromosome 9 orphons, because counts were too low. The classifier was reported to diagnose cytomegalovirus status with high specificity and sensitivity in both the original cohort and the validation cohort. Strong co-occurrence of HLA alleles, especially DR and DQ, made assigning TCR associations to individual alleles difficult. Because some donors lacked HLA typing at each locus, the association tests relied only on the typed subset. In a later analysis, several top co-occurrence clusters were reported to appear linked to parvovirus B19, influenza, CMV and Epstein-Barr virus. The authors suggested that the approach could potentially be generalized to other disease states and immunological phenotypes. Sequencing depth was assumed to be roughly uniform across donors in the presence/absence analyses, though that assumption may not hold. In a later analysis, the rate of TCR association differed among HLA loci, with DRB1 alleles having the most associated TCRs and HLA-C alleles having the fewest. A further reported finding was that TCR beta sequences accurately predicted the HLA-A and HLA-B alleles for most subjects in the first cohort. An earlier analysis of 587 of the donors showed that most TCR beta V segments appeared in productive rearrangements either about 87% or about 30% of the time, which broadly matched IMGT annotations. In a later analysis, HLA-associated TCR beta chains showed more clonal expansion and lower generation probabilities than non-associated chains that were equally common. Linkage disequilibrium might explain the correlated functional status among segregating V segments, but an unknown experimental factor could not be ruled out. Three of the identified cytomegalovirus-associated TCR beta chains were confirmed in vitro to be specific for cytomegalovirus antigens. According to a later analysis, most CMV-associated TCR beta chains appeared to be HLA-restricted, and the HLA associations seemed to be driven largely by CMV exposure. In the study, approximately 150 TCR beta chains were listed as associated with cytomegalovirus. In a later genetic analysis, a missense DCLRE1C variant was associated with V-gene and J-gene trimming of TCR beta chains, and the association was replicated in an independent cohort. In a later genetic analysis, fewer N-insertions in productive TCRs were reported among donors in an Asian-associated ancestry cluster than the roughly 670-donor mean. Most TCR sequences were observed very rarely across donors, whereas some public TCRs were present in many individuals. A cluster of highly shared sequence variants was judged likely to represent a technical artifact of the sequencing pipeline. Some IMGT-functional V segments, including TRBV6-2 and TRBV6-3, could not be told apart with the 87-base-pair reads, so those segments were excluded. Specific HLA alleles were associated with 15,000 to 20,000 TCR beta sequences at a false discovery rate of 0.05 in a later analysis.

The cohort was made up of approximately 670 healthy bone marrow donors. All cohort members were sampled while nominally healthy, although unrecorded immune exposures were likely present. The donor tested CMV seronegative, placing the donor among the roughly 400 seronegative members of the cohort. Every donor gave a peripheral blood sample, and the peripheral blood mononuclear cells from that sample were used for TCR beta sequencing. The Qiagen DNeasy Blood Extraction Kit was used to extract genomic DNA from the blood cell samples. The germline V gene provides CDR1 SGHVS and CDR2 FQNEAQ. Germline trimming: 6 bases from V, 5 bases from J; junction bases outside gene matches: 14. The CDR3 sequence holds 16 residues, the cysteine and phenylalanine included. The CDR3 DNA has 48 bases and is translated from base 1.

The chain uses TRBV7-8 and TRBJ1-2; 8 nucleotides in the junction match TRBD1. The sample consisted of PBMCs. This receptor was identified in a young man in good health and CMV-seronegative. This receptor has the CDR3 CASSFSTGASGYGYTF. In nucleotide form, the sequence is TGTGCCAGCAGTTTTTCGACAGGGGCCTCCGGATATGGCTACACCTTC.